This TCR beta chain was profiled in a study of circulating CD8 cells and anti-PD-1 response in melanoma. General study results and limits: PD-1 and DPOS subsets showed similar, higher clonality than DNEG. Under 7% of TRB clonotypes were shared between subsets at M1.

Germline lookup yields CDR1 MDHEN and CDR2 SYDVKM. Trimming left V 5 bases short and J 2 bases short, with 19 bases between. The CDR3 is 17 amino acids. This clonotype rates as medium-sized. What it binds is unknown. Four subsets defined by PD-1 and/or TIGIT were sorted from live CD3+CD8+TCRalphabeta+ cells. Using around 16 ng of total RNA, TCR libraries were made with the QIAseq Immune Repertoire TCR panel. TCRdb analysed the reads with MiXCR anew, one entry per CDR3 protein. The sample holds around 1,000 distinct CDR3 sequences, 6% to 8.5% seen once. The source material was CD8+ T cells from PBMCs, sampled at baseline or after one month of anti-PD-1 therapy (not recorded which). The receptor's source is a human donor with melanoma. The V call is TRBV28, the J call TRBJ2-1; D may correspond to TRBD1 or TRBD2 (5 bases each). CDR3: CASSGPGTLGPYNEQFF. Written as DNA, the CDR3 is TGTGCCAGCAGTGGCCCAGGGACCCTTGGGCCCTACAATGAGCAGTTCTTC.